The next 19 T cell receptor beta chains were all read from a single sample in a study of cytomegalovirus exposure and HLA in healthy donors. PCR primers comprised 60 Vbeta and 13 Jbeta primers. Using immunoSEQ multiplex PCR, the repertoire was profiled, and TCRdb retains in-frame clones only, with some absent. Of about 160,000 clones in the sample, approximately 81% were seen once. The sample taken for sequencing was PBMCs. The source of these receptors is a man between 18 and 29 years old in good health and CMV-seronegative.

The chain has TRBV2 and TRBJ1-3; TRBD1 agrees at 7 bases. Germline assignment: CDR1 SNHLY and CDR2 FYNNEI. With 3 bases clipped from V and 11 bases from J, the junction kept 1 base outside the gene matches. The CDR3 sequence is 11 residues long. Here the CDR3 reads CASSDTGAIYF. The CDR3 DNA reads TGTGCCAGCAGTGATACAGGGGCCATATATTTT. The whole variable domain, filled in from reference TRBV2 and TRBJ1-3, reads EPEVTQTPSHQVTQMGQEVILRCVPISNHLYFYWYRQILGQKVEFLVSFYNNEISEKSEIFDDQFSVERPDGSNFTLKIRSTKLEDSAMYFCASSDTGAIYFGEGSWLTVV.

This clone was found once. V usage is TRBV6-5 and J usage is TRBJ1-2, with D possibly matching TRBD1 (5 bases). Germline V gene sequence: CDR1 MNHEY, CDR2 SVGAGI. Between the trimmed V and J ends, which lost 5 bases and 8 bases, there was a span of 18 bases. This CDR3 comprises 14 residues. CDR3 nucleotide sequence: TGTGCCAGCAGTCCCTGGGCGGGGGAAGAAGGCTACACCTTC. Its protein product is CASSPWAGEEGYTF.

The CDR3 nucleotides read TGTGCCAGCAGCTTGTCCCGGGACAGCTACGAGCAGTACTTC. It codes for CASSLSRDSYEQYF. V and J are TRBV7-2 and TRBJ2-7; TRBD1 matches at 7 bases. Germline V lookup: CDR1 SGHTA, CDR2 FQGNSA. The length of the CDR3 is 14 residues. J gave up 3 bases and V 3 bases, and 5 bases lay outside the gene matches.

This clone was observed a handful of times. The conserved final phenylalanine or tryptophan is absent from the CDR3, which likely points to a read error. No DNA is shown, since the ends of the CDR3 on it are uncertain; the CDR3 is the one TCRdb lists. This sequence joins TRBV30 and TRBJ1-2. Germline V gives CDR1 GTSNPN, CDR2 SVGIG (reference sequence). The CDR3 adds up to 18 amino acids, both ends counted. CDR3 protein: CAWRGTVILAGDGGGVLL.

The V call is TRBV5-1, the J call TRBJ2-2; D gene uncertain. Looked up from germline, CDR1 is SGHRS and CDR2 is YFSETQ. This CDR3 comprises 13 residues. Trimming removed 7 bases from V and 9 bases from J, with 16 bases in between. The CDR3 region has the DNA TGCGCCAGCGGCTACGAAGGCGGCCGGGAGCTGTTTTTT. This sequence encodes CASGYEGGRELFF.

This clone has only one observation. The gene calls are TRBV13 and TRBJ2-5; 7 nucleotides match TRBD1. This CDR3 contains 14 residues. Germline CDR1 PRHDT, CDR2 FYEKMQ (reference sequence). The J segment lost 1 base and the V segment lost 1 base, leaving 0 bases of the junction unmatched. The CDR3 spells CASSLDRGQETQYF. Here the CDR3 DNA reads TGTGCCAGCAGCTTAGACAGGGGCCAAGAGACCCAGTACTTC.

A note on this clone: Germline is not matched at one junction end, which may reflect a read error. J is TRBJ1-5 and V is TRBV7-9; the D gene is possibly TRBD1 (5 bases). CDR1 is SEHNR and CDR2 is FQNEAQ in the germline V gene (reference sequence). The CDR3 has 17 amino acids. This CDR3 is CSSSLAGGRASNQPQHF. The CDR3 coding sequence is TGTTCCAGCAGCTTAGCGGGAGGCAGGGCTAGCAATCAGCCCCAGCATTTT.

The chain is built from TRBV11-2 and TRBJ2-1, with 9 bases matching TRBD2. CDR1 is SGHAT and CDR2 is FQNNGV in the germline V gene. The CDR3 contains 14 residues. Germline trimming cut 8 bases from V and 8 bases from J; bases unmatched to any gene: 10. As DNA, the CDR3 is TGTGCCAGCTCGGGCGGGAGGGGATTCGATGAGCAGTTCTTC. Residues: CASSGGRGFDEQFF.

The J gene is TRBJ2-7, the V gene TRBV28; D is unresolved. Trimming left V 4 bases short and J 5 bases short, with 6 bases between. Per germline, CDR1 MDHEN and CDR2 SYDVKM. The CDR3 covers 11 residues. The CDR3 coding sequence is TGTGCCAGCAGTTCCCTTAACGAGCAGTACTTC. Protein sequence: CASSSLNEQYF.

The CDR3 nucleotides are TGTGCCAGCAGCCCCCAGGGGGCGGTGAATGGCTACACCTTC. It is translated as CASSPQGAVNGYTF. The V call is TRBV6-5, the J call TRBJ1-2; 8 bases are shared with TRBD1. V lost 6 bases to trimming and J lost 6 bases; unmatched junction nucleotides: 9. CDR1 and CDR2 (germline): MNHEY, SVGAGI. This CDR3 contains 14 residues.

The gene calls are TRBV2 and TRBJ2-3; 14 positions match TRBD2. The CDR3 length is 18 residues. V shed 4 bases and J 4 bases; nucleotides not matched to a gene: 10. Germline V lookup: CDR1 SNHLY, CDR2 FYNNEI. The CDR3 nucleotides are TGTGCCAGCAGTGTGGGACTAGCGGGAGCCCCAAGGCCAGATACGCAGTATTTT. It codes for CASSVGLAGAPRPDTQYF.

The genes are TRBV7-3 and TRBJ1-5; D gene uncertain. The V end lost 1 base, the J end lost 2 bases, and 6 bases lay between the germline ends. Germline V gene lookup returns CDR1 SGHTA and CDR2 FQGTGA. There are 14 residues in the CDR3. The CDR3 spells CASSLKRGNQPQHF. The CDR3 DNA reads TGTGCCAGCAGCTTAAAACGGGGCAATCAGCCCCAGCATTTT.

J is TRBJ2-1 and V is TRBV5-1; 9 bases agree with TRBD2. CDR3 length: 15 residues. V lost 0 bases and J lost 6; bases outside the gene matches: 4. Germline CDR1 is SGHRS and CDR2 is YFSETQ. The CDR3 sequence: CASSLEVAGVNEQFF. The CDR3, as DNA: TGCGCCAGCAGCTTGGAAGTAGCGGGGGTCAATGAGCAGTTCTTC.

This clone was seen a few times. The chain uses TRBV7-8 and TRBJ2-3, with 8 bases aligning to TRBD2. The germline V gene has CDR1 SGHVS and CDR2 FQNEAQ. V shed 4 bases and J 3 bases; nucleotides not matched to a gene: 12. This CDR3 has 17 amino acids. The CDR3 loop is CASSSPRREAHTDTQYF. CDR3 DNA: TGTGCCAGCAGCTCCCCCCGGCGGGAGGCCCATACAGATACGCAGTATTTT.

Concerning this clone: The sample holds other DNA sequences that translate to the same CDR3. The V and J genes are TRBV11-2 and TRBJ2-1; 9 bases agree with TRBD2. There are 16 residues in the CDR3. Trimming took 1 base from V and 2 from J; bases not matched to a gene: 3. The germline V gene has CDR1 SGHAT and CDR2 FQNNGV. CDR3 DNA sequence: TGTGCCAGCAGCTTAGGAGCGGGGGGCGCCTACAATGAGCAGTTCTTC. Protein: CASSLGAGGAYNEQFF.

The gene calls are TRBV5-5 and TRBJ2-3; 8 bases are a match to TRBD2. This CDR3 region has 17 residues. Unmatched junction bases numbered 7, after V lost 0 bases and J lost 1 base. CDR1 and CDR2 (germline): SGHKS, YYEKEE (reference sequence). CDR3 region: CASSLGASGPRTDTQYF. The CDR3 DNA sequence: TGTGCCAGCAGCTTGGGTGCTAGCGGGCCTCGCACAGATACGCAGTATTTT.

This clone came up once. The chain employs TRBV13 and TRBJ2-2; TRBD2 is a possible D gene (5 bases). The CDR3 spans 15 residues. The V gene's germline CDR1 is PRHDT and CDR2 FYEKMQ (reference sequence). The V end was cut by 5 bases, the J end by 8 bases, with 18 bases between. CDR3 DNA sequence: TGTGCCAGCAGCCCATGGACCCGGACTGGGGGGGAGCTGTTTTTT. It is translated as CASSPWTRTGGELFF.

V and J are TRBV28 and TRBJ1-1; 10 bases are shared with TRBD1. The J segment lost 1 base and the V segment lost 6 bases, leaving 20 bases of the junction unmatched. Germline V lookup: CDR1 MDHEN, CDR2 SYDVKM. This CDR3 is built from 20 residues. This chain's CDR3 is CASSPHEPGQGGFANTEAFF. For the CDR3, the DNA is TGTGCCAGCAGCCCCCACGAGCCCGGACAGGGGGGGTTCGCGAACACTGAAGCTTTCTTT.

The chain carries TRBV7-3 and TRBJ2-5; tentatively, D is TRBD1 (5 bases). V was pared by 2 bases and J by 5 bases, with 12 bases between. CDR1 is SGHTA, CDR2 FQGTGA, per germline. The CDR3 is 14 amino acids. CDR3 loop: CASSLSGPGETQYF. CDR3 DNA: TGTGCCAGCAGCTTATCGGGCCCAGGGGAGACCCAGTACTTC. The full variable domain, its missing parts supplied by reference TRBV7-3 and TRBJ2-5, is GAGVSQTPSNKVTEKGKYVELRCDPISGHTALYWYRQSLGQGPEFLIYFQGTGAADDSGLPNDRFFAVRPEGSVSTLKIQRTERGDSAVYLCASSLSGPGETQYFGPGTRLLVL.